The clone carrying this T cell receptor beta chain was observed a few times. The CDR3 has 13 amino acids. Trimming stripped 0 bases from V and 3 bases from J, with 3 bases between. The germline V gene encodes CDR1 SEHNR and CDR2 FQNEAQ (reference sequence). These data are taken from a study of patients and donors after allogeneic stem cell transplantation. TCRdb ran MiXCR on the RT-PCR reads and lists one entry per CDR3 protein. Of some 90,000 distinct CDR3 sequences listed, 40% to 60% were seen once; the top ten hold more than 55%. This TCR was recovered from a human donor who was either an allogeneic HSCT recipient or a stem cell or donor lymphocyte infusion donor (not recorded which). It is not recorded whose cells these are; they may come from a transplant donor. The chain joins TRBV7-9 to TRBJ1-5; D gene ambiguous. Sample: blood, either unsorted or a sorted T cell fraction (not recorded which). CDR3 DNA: TGTGCCAGCAGCTTAGCGTTCAATCAGCCCCAGCATTTT. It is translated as CASSLAFNQPQHF.